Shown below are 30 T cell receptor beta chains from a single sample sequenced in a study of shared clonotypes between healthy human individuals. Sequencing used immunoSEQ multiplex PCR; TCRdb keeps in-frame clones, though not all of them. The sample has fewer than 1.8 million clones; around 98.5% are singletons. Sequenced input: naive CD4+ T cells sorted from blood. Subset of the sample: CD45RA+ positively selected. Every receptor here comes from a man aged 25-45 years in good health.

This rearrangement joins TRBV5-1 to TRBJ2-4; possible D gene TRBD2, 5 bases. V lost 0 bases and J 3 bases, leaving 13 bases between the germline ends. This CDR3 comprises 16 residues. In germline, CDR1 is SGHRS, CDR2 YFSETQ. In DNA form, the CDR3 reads TGCGCCAGCAGCTTGGTTGGAGGTCTAGACAAAAACATTCAGTACTTC. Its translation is CASSLVGGLDKNIQYF.

CDR3 nucleotide sequence: TGTGCCAGCAGTTCCGGGACAGAGGCATACGAGCAGTACTTC. Its translation: CASSSGTEAYEQYF. V gene TRBV27 combines with J gene TRBJ2-7, with TRBD1 identical over 7 bases. This CDR3 comprises 14 residues. Trimming cost V 4 bases and J 4 bases; bases outside gene matches: 7. Germline CDR1 and CDR2: MNHEY and SMNVEV (reference sequence).

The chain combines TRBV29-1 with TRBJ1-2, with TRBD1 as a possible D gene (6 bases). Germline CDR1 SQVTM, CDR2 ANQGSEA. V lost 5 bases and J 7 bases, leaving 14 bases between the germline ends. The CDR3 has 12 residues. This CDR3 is CSVRGAAPGYTF. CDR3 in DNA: TGCAGCGTTAGGGGGGCCGCTCCTGGCTACACCTTC.

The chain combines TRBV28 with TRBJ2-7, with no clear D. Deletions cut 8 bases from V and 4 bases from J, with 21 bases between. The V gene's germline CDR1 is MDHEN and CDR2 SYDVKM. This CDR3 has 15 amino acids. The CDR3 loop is CASQITWGTSYEQYF. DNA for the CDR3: TGTGCCAGCCAAATTACTTGGGGAACCTCATACGAGCAGTACTTC.

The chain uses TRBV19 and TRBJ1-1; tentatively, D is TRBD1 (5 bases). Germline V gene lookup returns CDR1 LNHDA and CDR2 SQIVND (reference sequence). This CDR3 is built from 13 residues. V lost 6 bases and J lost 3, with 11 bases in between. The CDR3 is CASRAGPDTEAFF. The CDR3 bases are TGTGCCAGTAGGGCGGGACCGGACACTGAAGCTTTCTTT.

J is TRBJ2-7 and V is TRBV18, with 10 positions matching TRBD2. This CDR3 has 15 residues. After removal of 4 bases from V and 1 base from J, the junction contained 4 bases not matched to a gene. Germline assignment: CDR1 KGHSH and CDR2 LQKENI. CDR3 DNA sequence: TGTGCCAGCTCACACGGACTAGCGGCTTCCTACGAGCAGTACTTC. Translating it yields CASSHGLAASYEQYF.

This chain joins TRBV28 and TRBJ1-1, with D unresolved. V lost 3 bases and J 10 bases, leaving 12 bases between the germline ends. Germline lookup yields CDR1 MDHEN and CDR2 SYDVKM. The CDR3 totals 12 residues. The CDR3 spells CASSFLGIGAFF. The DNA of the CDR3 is TGTGCCAGCAGTTTTTTGGGGATCGGAGCTTTCTTT. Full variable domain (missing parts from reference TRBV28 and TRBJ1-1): DVKVTQSSRYLVKRTGEKVFLECVQDMDHENMFWYRQDPGLGLRLIYFSYDVKMKEKGDIPEGYSVSREKKERFSLILESASTNQTSMYLCASSFLGIGAFFGQGTRLTVV.

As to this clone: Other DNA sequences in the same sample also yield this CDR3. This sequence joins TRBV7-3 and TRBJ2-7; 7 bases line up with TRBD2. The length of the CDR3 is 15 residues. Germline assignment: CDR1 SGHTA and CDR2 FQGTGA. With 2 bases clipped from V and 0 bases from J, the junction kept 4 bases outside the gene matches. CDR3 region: CASSLRAGSSYEQYF. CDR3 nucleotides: TGTGCCAGCAGCTTACGAGCGGGAAGCTCCTACGAGCAGTACTTC.

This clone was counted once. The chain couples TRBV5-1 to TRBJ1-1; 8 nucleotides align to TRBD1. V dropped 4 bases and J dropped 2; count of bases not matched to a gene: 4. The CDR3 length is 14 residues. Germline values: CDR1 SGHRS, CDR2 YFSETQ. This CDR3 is CASSRTGFNTEAFF. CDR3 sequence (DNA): TGCGCCAGCAGCCGGACAGGGTTTAACACTGAAGCTTTCTTT.

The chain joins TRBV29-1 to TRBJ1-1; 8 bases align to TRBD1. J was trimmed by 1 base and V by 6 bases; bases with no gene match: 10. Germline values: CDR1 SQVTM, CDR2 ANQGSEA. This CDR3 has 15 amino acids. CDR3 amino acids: CSVDYKGTGNTEAFF. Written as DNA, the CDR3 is TGCAGCGTCGACTATAAAGGGACAGGGAACACTGAAGCTTTCTTT.

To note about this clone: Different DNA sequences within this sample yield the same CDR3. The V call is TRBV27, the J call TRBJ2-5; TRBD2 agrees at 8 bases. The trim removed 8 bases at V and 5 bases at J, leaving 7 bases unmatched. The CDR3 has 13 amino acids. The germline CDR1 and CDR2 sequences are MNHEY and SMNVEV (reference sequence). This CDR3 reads CASSRGGLETQYF. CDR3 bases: TGTGCCAGCTCTCGGGGGGGGCTGGAGACCCAGTACTTC.

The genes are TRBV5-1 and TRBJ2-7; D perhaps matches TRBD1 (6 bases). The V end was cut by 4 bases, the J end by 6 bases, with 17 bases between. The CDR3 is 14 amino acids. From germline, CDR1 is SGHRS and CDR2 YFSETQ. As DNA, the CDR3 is TGCGCCAGCAGCCCACCGACAGGCCAAAGCGAGCAGTACTTC. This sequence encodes CASSPPTGQSEQYF.

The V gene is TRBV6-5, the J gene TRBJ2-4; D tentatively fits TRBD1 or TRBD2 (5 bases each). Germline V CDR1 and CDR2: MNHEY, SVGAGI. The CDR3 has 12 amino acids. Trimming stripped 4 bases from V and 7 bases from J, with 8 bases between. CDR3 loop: CASSSRGNIQYF. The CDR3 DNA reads TGTGCCAGCAGTTCCCGGGGCAACATTCAGTACTTC.

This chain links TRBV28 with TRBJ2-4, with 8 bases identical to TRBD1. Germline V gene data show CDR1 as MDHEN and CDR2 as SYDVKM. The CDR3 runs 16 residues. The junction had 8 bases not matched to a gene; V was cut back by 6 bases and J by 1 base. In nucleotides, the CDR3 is TGTGCCAGCAGCAACCAGGGGGCCGGGGCCAAAAACATTCAGTACTTC. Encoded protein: CASSNQGAGAKNIQYF.

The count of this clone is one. The CDR3 sequence is CASSPGQGRTDTQYF. The CDR3 coding sequence is TGTGCCAGCAGCCCGGGACAGGGCCGCACAGATACGCAGTATTTT. The chain has TRBV13 and TRBJ2-3, with 9 positions matching TRBD1. Germline-derived CDR1 and CDR2 are PRHDT and FYEKMQ (reference sequence). Trimming removed 5 bases from V and 1 base from J; junction bases left unmatched: 4. The CDR3 length is 15 residues.

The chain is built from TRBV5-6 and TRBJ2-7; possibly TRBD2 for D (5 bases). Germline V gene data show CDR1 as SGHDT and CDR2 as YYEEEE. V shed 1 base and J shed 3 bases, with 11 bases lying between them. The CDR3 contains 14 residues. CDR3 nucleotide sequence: TGTGCCAGCAGCTTGAAGGGAGTTCGCTACGAGCAGTACTTC. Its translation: CASSLKGVRYEQYF.

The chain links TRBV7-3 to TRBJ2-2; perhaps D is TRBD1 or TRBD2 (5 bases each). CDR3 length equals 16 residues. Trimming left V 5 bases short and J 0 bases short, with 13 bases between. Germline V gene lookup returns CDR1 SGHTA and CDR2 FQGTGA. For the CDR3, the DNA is TGTGCCAGCAGCCTGAGGGGTCGCGCGAACACCGGGGAGCTGTTTTTT. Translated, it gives CASSLRGRANTGELFF.

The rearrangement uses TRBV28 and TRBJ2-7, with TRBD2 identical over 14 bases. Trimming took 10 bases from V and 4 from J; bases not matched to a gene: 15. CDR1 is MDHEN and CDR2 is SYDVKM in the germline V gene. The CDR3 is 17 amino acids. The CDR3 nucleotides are TGTGCCACCCGCCGGGGACTAGCGGGAGTATCGCGGTACGAGCAGTACTTC. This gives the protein CATRRGLAGVSRYEQYF. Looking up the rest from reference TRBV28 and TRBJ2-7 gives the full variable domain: DVKVTQSSRYLVKRTGEKVFLECVQDMDHENMFWYRQDPGLGLRLIYFSYDVKMKEKGDIPEGYSVSREKKERFSLILESASTNQTSMYLCATRRGLAGVSRYEQYFGPGTRLTVT.

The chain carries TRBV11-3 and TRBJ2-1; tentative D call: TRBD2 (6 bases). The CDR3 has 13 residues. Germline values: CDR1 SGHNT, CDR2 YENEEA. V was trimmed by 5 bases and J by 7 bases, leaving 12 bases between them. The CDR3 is CASSPGRGNEQFF. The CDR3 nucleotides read TGTGCCAGCAGCCCGGGCCGGGGGAATGAGCAGTTCTTC.

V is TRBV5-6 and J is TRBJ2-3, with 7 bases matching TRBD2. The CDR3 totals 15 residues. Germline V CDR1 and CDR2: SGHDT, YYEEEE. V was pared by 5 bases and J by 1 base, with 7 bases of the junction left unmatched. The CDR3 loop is CASRRGLGGTDTQYF. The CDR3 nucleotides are TGTGCCAGCAGAAGAGGACTAGGGGGCACAGATACGCAGTATTTT.

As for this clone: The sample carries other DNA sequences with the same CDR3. CDR3 loop: CASSVGFNEQFF. The CDR3, as DNA: TGTGCCAGCAGCGTAGGGTTCAATGAGCAGTTCTTC. This sequence joins TRBV9 and TRBJ2-1; D is ambiguous. The germline V gene encodes CDR1 SGDLS and CDR2 YYNGEE. CDR3 size: 12 residues. The germline V and J ends were trimmed by 0 bases and 6 bases, with 4 bases remaining between them.

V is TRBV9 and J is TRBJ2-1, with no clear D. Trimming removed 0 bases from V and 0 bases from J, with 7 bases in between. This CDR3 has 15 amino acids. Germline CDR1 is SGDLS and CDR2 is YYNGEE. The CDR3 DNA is TGTGCCAGCAGCGTAGAGGCCCCCTCCTACAATGAGCAGTTCTTC. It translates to CASSVEAPSYNEQFF.

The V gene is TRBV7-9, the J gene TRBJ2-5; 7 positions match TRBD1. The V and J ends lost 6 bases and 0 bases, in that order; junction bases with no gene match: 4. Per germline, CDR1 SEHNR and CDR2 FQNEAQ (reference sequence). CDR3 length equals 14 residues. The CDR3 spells CASRQGQYQETQYF. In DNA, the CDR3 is TGTGCCAGCAGGCAGGGACAGTACCAAGAGACCCAGTACTTC.

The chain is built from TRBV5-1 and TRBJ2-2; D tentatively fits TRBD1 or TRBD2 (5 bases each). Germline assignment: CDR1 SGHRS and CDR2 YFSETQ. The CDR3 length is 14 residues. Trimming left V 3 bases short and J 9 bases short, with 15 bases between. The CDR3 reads CASSSISGTRELFF. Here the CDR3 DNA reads TGCGCCAGCAGCTCTATCTCAGGGACCCGGGAGCTGTTTTTT.

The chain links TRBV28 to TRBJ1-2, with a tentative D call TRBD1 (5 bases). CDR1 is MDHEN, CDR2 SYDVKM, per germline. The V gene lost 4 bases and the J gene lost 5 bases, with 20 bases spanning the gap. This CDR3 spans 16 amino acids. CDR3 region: CASSSPGRDIGYGYTF. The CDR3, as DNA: TGTGCCAGCAGTTCACCGGGACGGGATATTGGATATGGCTACACCTTC.

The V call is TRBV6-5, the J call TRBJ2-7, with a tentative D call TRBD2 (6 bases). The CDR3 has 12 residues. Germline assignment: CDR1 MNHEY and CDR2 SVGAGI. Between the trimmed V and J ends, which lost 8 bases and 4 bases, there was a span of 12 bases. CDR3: CASGRWRYEQYF. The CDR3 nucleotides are TGTGCCAGCGGGAGGTGGAGATACGAGCAGTACTTC.

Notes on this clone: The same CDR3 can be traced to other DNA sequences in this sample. CDR3 loop: CASSIGTGELFF. CDR3 nucleotide sequence: TGTGCCAGTAGTATTGGCACCGGGGAGCTGTTTTTT. The chain has TRBV19 and TRBJ2-2; D gene uncertain. V lost 3 bases and J lost 4, with 3 bases in between. Germline CDR1 and CDR2: LNHDA and SQIVND (reference sequence). This CDR3 comprises 12 residues.

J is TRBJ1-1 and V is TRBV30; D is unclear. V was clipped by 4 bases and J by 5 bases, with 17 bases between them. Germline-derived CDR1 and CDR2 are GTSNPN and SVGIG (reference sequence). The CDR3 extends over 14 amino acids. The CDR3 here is CAWKRGNWETEAFF. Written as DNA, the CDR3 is TGTGCCTGGAAACGAGGGAACTGGGAGACTGAAGCTTTCTTT.

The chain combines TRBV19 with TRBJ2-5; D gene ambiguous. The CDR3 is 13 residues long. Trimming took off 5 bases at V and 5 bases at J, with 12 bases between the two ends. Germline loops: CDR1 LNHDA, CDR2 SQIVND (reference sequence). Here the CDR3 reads CASSPSRAETQYF. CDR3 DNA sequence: TGTGCCAGTAGTCCGAGTAGGGCCGAGACCCAGTACTTC.

CDR3 sequence reads: CASSVVAKPGGEQFF. CDR3 DNA: TGTGCCAGCAGCGTAGTGGCGAAGCCCGGGGGTGAGCAGTTCTTC. V and J are TRBV9 and TRBJ2-1; the D gene is possibly TRBD2 (6 bases). Germline assignment: CDR1 SGDLS and CDR2 YYNGEE. The CDR3 totals 15 residues. V lost 0 bases and J lost 9, with 16 bases in between.